A selection of T cell receptor beta chains follows, all from one sample in a study of cytomegalovirus exposure and HLA in healthy donors. Sequencing used immunoSEQ multiplex PCR; TCRdb keeps in-frame clones, though not all of them. The sample lists approximately 150,000 clones, 80% occurring once. Sequencing was done on a sample of PBMCs. These receptors were collected from a man under 40 in good health and CMV-seronegative. CDR3s include the opening cysteine and the closing phenylalanine or tryptophan. The order of the fields is clone size, J gene, D gene, V gene, CDR3 protein, CDR3 DNA. A D gene is named only where the DNA matches it firmly. Clone size is given for some rows only: seen once, a few or many times, or a class if the clone is expanded.

once | TRBJ1-6 | TRBD1 | TRBV10-3 | CAISTGADGSPLHF | TGTGCCATCTCTACAGGGGCTGACGGTTCACCCCTCCACTTT
NA | TRBJ1-6 | NA | TRBV5-1 | CASSLDGRRTANSPLHF | TGCGCCAGCAGCTTGGACGGTAGGAGGACAGCGAATTCACCCCTCCACTTT
NA | TRBJ2-5 | NA | TRBV2 | CASILEVFRETQYF | TGTGCCAGCATTCTTGAGGTGTTTCGGGAGACCCAGTACTTC
NA | TRBJ1-5 | NA | TRBV28 | CASSLPLGKPQHF | TGTGCCAGCAGTTTACCCCTAGGAAAGCCCCAGCATTTT
NA | TRBJ1-1 | TRBD1 | TRBV7-2 | CASSDRVGTEAFF | TGTGCCAGCAGTGACAGGGTGGGGACTGAAGCTTTCTTT
NA | TRBJ2-1 | TRBD1 | TRBV5-6 | CASSFRGTGNEQFF | TGTGCCAGCAGCTTTAGGGGGACAGGCAATGAGCAGTTCTTC
once | TRBJ2-3 | TRBD2 | TRBV30 | CACGLAGAVGTDTQCF | TGTGCCTGTGGACTAGCGGGGGCGGTTGGCACAGATACGCAGTGTTTT
NA | TRBJ1-1 | NA | TRBV15 | CATSQGNSEAFF | TGTGCCACCAGCCAGGGAAACAGTGAAGCTTTCTTT
NA | TRBJ1-5 | NA | TRBV28 | CASSWTGTPNQPQHF | TGTGCCAGCAGTTGGACCGGGACACCAAATCAGCCCCAGCATTTT
NA | TRBJ1-6 | NA | TRBV7-2 | CASSPATGDNSPLHF | TGTGCCAGCAGCCCGGCGACGGGTGATAATTCACCCCTCCACTTT
NA | TRBJ2-1 | NA | TRBV5-6 | CASTEAGNEQFF | TGTGCCAGCACCGAGGCGGGGAATGAGCAGTTCTTC
NA | TRBJ2-5 | TRBD2 | TRBV6-5 | CASSDDGRAQYF | TGTGCCAGCAGTGACGATGGGAGGGCCCAGTACTTC
NA | TRBJ1-5 | TRBD1 | TRBV18 | CASSPPGTGAEQPQHF | TGTGCCAGCTCACCTCCCGGGACAGGGGCGGAACAGCCCCAGCATTTT
NA | TRBJ1-1 | NA | TRBV7-9 | CASSLQVEAFF | TGTGCCAGCAGCTTGCAGGTTGAAGCTTTCTTT
NA | TRBJ2-7 | NA | TRBV5-1 | CASSPKSAEEYYEQYF | TGCGCCAGCAGCCCCAAGAGCGCAGAGGAATACTACGAGCAGTACTTC
NA | TRBJ1-4 | NA | TRBV9 | CASSGFRDTNFEKLFF | TGTGCCAGCAGCGGGTTCCGGGACACAAACTTTGAAAAACTGTTTTTT
NA | TRBJ1-5 | NA | TRBV12-5 | CASGFSKQGPNQPQHF | TGTGCTAGTGGTTTTTCTAAACAGGGCCCTAATCAGCCCCAGCATTTT
few | TRBJ2-3 | NA | TRBV4-3 | CASSQDRSVDTQYF | TGCGCCAGCAGCCAAGACAGGTCGGTAGATACGCAGTATTTT
NA | TRBJ1-3 | NA | TRBV5-6 | CASSLSGRNSGNTIYF | TGTGCCAGCAGCCTTTCGGGAAGGAATTCTGGAAACACCATATATTTT
few | TRBJ2-3 | TRBD2 | TRBV5-6 | CASSLGPSGRLDTQYF | TGTGCCAGCAGCTTGGGGCCTAGCGGGAGGTTGGATACGCAGTATTTT
NA | TRBJ1-1 | TRBD1 | TRBV4-1 | CASSHPTGQVAGEAFF | TGCGCCAGCAGCCACCCGACAGGGCAGGTGGCGGGTGAAGCTTTCTTT
NA | TRBJ2-1 | TRBD1 | TRBV9 | CASSAPVRGPNNEQFF | TGTGCCAGCAGCGCACCCGTGAGGGGGCCGAACAATGAGCAGTTCTTC
NA | TRBJ1-5 | NA | TRBV21-1 | CASSGQRTGQNQPQHF | TGTGCCAGCAGCGGACAGCGGACAGGGCAAAATCAGCCCCAGCATTTT